This T cell receptor (beta chain) comes out of a study of shared clonotypes between healthy human individuals (dated by TCRdb to about 2020). Study-wide context: A few men and two women, aged 18 to 49 years, made up the cohort. To increase sequencing depth and limit assay-specific biases, different laboratories used diverse techniques to prepare libraries and sequence TCR repertoires. Per donor, three plates each were used for CD4 naive and CD4 memory, two for CD8 naive, and one for CD8 memory. Blood TCR repertoires of roughly 5 healthy adults were deeply sequenced to estimate repertoire size and the extent of clonotype sharing between individuals. Leukapheresis yielded between about 0.85 and 9.5 billion PBMCs per donor.

Paper-wide results and their limitations: Pairwise subsampling indicated that sequencing depth was expected to affect the degree of clonotype sharing among donors. Because the study included only a small number of donors, the genetic and exposure-history diversity represented was limited. Larger estimated clonotype richness was generally found for naive subsets than for memory subsets. Only blood was sampled, and tissue TCR repertoires likely differ from those in blood. Compared with non-shared clonotypes, clonotypes shared by all four sorted-subset donors had higher generation probabilities. Roughly 5% of naive CD4, roughly 3.6% of naive CD8, roughly 2.5% of memory CD4, and about 0.4% of memory CD8 clonotypes were shared across a few donors. Incomplete sequencing was indicated by rarefaction of sorted-subset datasets, despite the large sequencing depth.

CD8 naive samples were CD45RO-negative cells positively selected for CCR7, giving a CD45RA+CCR7+ population that excluded TemRA cells. Donors were healthy HIV-negative adults with no recently reported acute infections or vaccinations. Every donor was a Caucasian adult residing in Nashville, Tennessee, USA. Blood was obtained by leukapheresis, after which PBMCs were separated by Ficoll-Histopaque density gradient centrifugation and cryopreserved in liquid nitrogen vapor phase. Analytical flow cytometry was used to check the purity and quantity of each magnetically sorted T cell population. From each sorted fraction, genomic DNA was isolated and quantified by UV absorbance on a Nanodrop 2000c. A remark on this clone: Its antigen target is currently unknown. No base-level quality is on record; no much larger clone is a single base apart.

TCR CDR3 regions were amplified from genomic DNA by multiplex PCR using the deep immunoSEQ assay. Extracted genomic DNA from each cell subset was spread evenly across all wells of several immunoSEQ 96-well plates, with each plate serving as a replicate. For sorted subsets, around 200 ng genomic DNA, equal to 30,000 or so T cell genomes, was loaded into each replicate PCR. Purified libraries were measured with a Qubit 3.0 fluorometer, size-checked on a Bioanalyzer 2100, and measured again with the KAPA Library Quantification kit. Each immunoSEQ 96-well plate was sequenced on its own single-read 150-cycle Illumina NextSeq 550 flow cell. Per the authors' processing: The immunoSEQ output contained only junctional sequences without quality scores, so filtering could not match that applied to full-length reads. Sequences were annotated with PyIR, a Python wrapper for IgBLAST v1.9, using IMGT germline references to assign V/J genes and CDR3. Reads were removed for weak V/J assignments (E-value above 1e-6), missing CDR3, stop codons, out-of-frame junctions, or ambiguous translated residues. A V3J clonotype was defined by an identical inferred V gene, J gene, and CDR3 amino acid sequence. To compute the percentage overlap between repertoires, the number of shared unique clonotypes was divided by the size of the smaller repertoire. RTK rarefaction, the Chao1 estimator, and Recon v2.1 estimates of unobserved clonotypes were used to assess repertoire richness. For all TCRbeta clonotypes obtained by the gDNA method from four donors, generation probabilities were computed with OLGA. In its TCRdb copy, this immuneACCESS table keeps in-frame sequences only and misses some clones. Where compared with another copy, unresolved V genes explain less than half of these, and the others have no known cause. V and J calls and clone size come straight from that table; D and trimming were deduced from the DNA. The sample data list around 1,900,000 clones, and 80% to 95% of these were observed just once. The ten largest make up more than 1.5% of the sample.

The sample taken for sequencing was naive CD8+ T cells from PBMCs. What the cell subset or site label conveys for this sample: CD45RA+CCR7+. The receptor was derived from a man aged 18 to 29 in good health. Some clones in this sample may be carry-over from other donors' samples.

The CDR3: CSVVGGQETQYF. The bases are TGCAGCGTTGTAGGCGGACAAGAGACCCAGTACTTC. The chain couples TRBV29-1 to TRBJ2-5; there is no confident call for the D gene. CDR3 length: 12 amino acids, cysteine to phenylalanine. The read is trimmed to its CDR3 DNA, 36 bases read in frame from base 1. In the germline V gene, CDR1 corresponds to SQVTM and CDR2 to ANQGSEA. The V end loses 4 bases and the J end loses 2 bases, and a stretch of 8 bases separates them.